This is a list of T cell receptor beta chains from one sample in a study of shared clonotypes between healthy human individuals. The method was immunoSEQ multiplex PCR; TCRdb's version includes in-frame clones alone and lacks a portion of them. The data hold roughly 2,300,000 clones, with approximately 90% observed a single time. The sequenced sample was naive CD4+ T cells from PBMCs. The receptor set was obtained from a man aged 18 to 29 in good health. Some clones in this sample may be carry-over from other donors' samples. Each CDR3 is given with its conserved first and last residue. D genes are given only for firm matches. Size is stated for part of the rows, as once, few or many counts, or as a class when the clone is expanded.

- | TRBJ2-1 | TRBV10-1 | - | CASSGGGRGYYNEQFF | TGCGCCAGCAGCGGGGGTGGCAGGGGATACTACAATGAGCAGTTCTTC
- | TRBJ1-2 | TRBV27 | - | CASSYRGNRPPNYGYTF | TGTGCCAGCAGTTACCGTGGGAACAGGCCCCCTAACTATGGCTACACCTTC
- | TRBJ1-1 | TRBV7-9 | - | CASSINGEIEAFF | TGTGCCAGCAGCATCAATGGGGAAATTGAAGCTTTCTTT
- | TRBJ2-7 | TRBV6-6 | - | CASSYAKNRYSYEQYF | TGTGCCAGCAGTTACGCAAAAAACAGGTACTCCTACGAGCAGTACTTC
- | TRBJ1-3 | TRBV6-6 | - | CASSYMHPYSGNTIYF | TGTGCCAGCAGTTACATGCACCCGTACTCTGGAAACACCATATATTTT
TRBD1 | TRBJ1-2 | TRBV6-1 | - | CASSPIQGTGGGYTF | TGTGCCAGCAGTCCAATACAAGGGACAGGGGGCGGCTACACCTTC
- | TRBJ1-1 | TRBV19 | - | CASSIDGGMNTEAFF | TGTGCCAGTAGTATAGACGGGGGGATGAACACTGAAGCTTTCTTT
TRBD1 | TRBJ1-2 | TRBV5-5 | - | CASSLMGQGGYTF | TGTGCCAGCAGCTTGATGGGACAGGGTGGCTACACCTTC
- | TRBJ2-5 | TRBV6-5 | - | CASSFTGQETQYF | TGTGCCAGCAGTTTTACGGGCCAAGAGACCCAGTACTTC
- | TRBJ2-1 | TRBV7-3 | once | CASSRQGLTGLGYNEQFF | TGTGCCAGCAGCCGACAGGGGTTAACAGGACTAGGGTACAATGAGCAGTTCTTC
- | TRBJ1-5 | TRBV10-2 | - | CASSESANQPQHF | TGCGCCAGCAGTGAGTCGGCGAACCAGCCCCAGCATTTT
- | TRBJ2-3 | TRBV5-1 | - | CASSGGTAVYTDTQYF | TGCGCCAGCAGCGGAGGGACAGCCGTTTACACAGATACGCAGTATTTT
TRBD2 | TRBJ2-1 | TRBV27 | - | CASSFTSGSVAYNEQFF | TGTGCCAGCAGTTTTACTAGCGGGAGTGTAGCCTACAATGAGCAGTTCTTC
TRBD2 | TRBJ2-3 | TRBV4-3 | once | CASSQEAGRTDTQYF | TGCGCCAGCAGCCAAGAAGCGGGACGCACAGATACGCAGTATTTT
- | TRBJ1-5 | TRBV30 | - | CAWSVTEGQPQHF | TGTGCCTGGAGTGTGACAGAAGGACAGCCCCAGCATTTT
- | TRBJ1-2 | TRBV6-5 | - | CASSYPDGYTF | TGTGCCAGCAGTTACCCTGATGGCTACACCTTC